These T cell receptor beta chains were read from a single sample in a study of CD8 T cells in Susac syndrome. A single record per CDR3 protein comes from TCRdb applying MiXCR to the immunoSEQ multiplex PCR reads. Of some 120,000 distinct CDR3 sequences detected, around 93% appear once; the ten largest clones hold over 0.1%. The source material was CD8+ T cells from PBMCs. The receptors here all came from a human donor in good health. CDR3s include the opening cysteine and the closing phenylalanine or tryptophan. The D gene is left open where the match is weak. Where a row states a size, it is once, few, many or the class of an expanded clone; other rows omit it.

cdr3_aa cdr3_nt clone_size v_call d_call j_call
CASSSSTLSGANVLTF TGTGCCAGCAGCTCGTCGACACTCTCTGGGGCCAACGTCCTGACTTTC . TRBV7-2 . TRBJ2-6
CASSIQTNEKLFF TGTGCCAGCAGTATCCAGACTAATGAAAAACTGTTTTTT . TRBV6-1 . TRBJ1-4
CASSSNGMNTEAFF TGTGCCAGCAGTTCCAACGGGATGAACACTGAAGCTTTCTTT once TRBV6-5 . TRBJ1-1
CAWSEITGQGTETQYF TGTGCCTGGAGCGAGATCACGGGACAGGGGACAGAGACCCAGTACTTC . TRBV30 TRBD1 TRBJ2-5
CSAKTPDSTYEQYF TGCAGTGCTAAAACCCCCGACAGTACCTACGAGCAGTACTTC . TRBV20-1 . TRBJ2-7
CASRSHSYPYEQYF TGTGCCAGCAGGAGTCACAGTTATCCCTACGAGCAGTACTTC . TRBV2 . TRBJ2-7
CASSGSTAAKVEQFF TGTGCCAGCAGCGGTTCCACGGCGGCGAAAGTAGAGCAGTTCTTC . TRBV9 . TRBJ2-1
CASIGDVFFSYEQYF TGTGCCAGCATCGGGGACGTTTTCTTCTCCTACGAGCAGTACTTC . TRBV6-1 . TRBJ2-7
CASRSLTGELFF TGTGCCAGCAGGTCTTTAACCGGGGAGCTGTTTTTT . TRBV7-2 . TRBJ2-2
CASSALGRVHTGELFF TGTGCCAGCAGCGCCTTAGGAAGGGTTCACACCGGGGAGCTGTTTTTT . TRBV5-6 . TRBJ2-2
CASSPTPGWIKGNTIYF TGTGCCAGCAGTCCCACCCCCGGTTGGATTAAGGGAAACACCATATATTTT . TRBV7-8 . TRBJ1-3
CASSQSGDYKKETQYF TGCGCCAGCAGTCAATCGGGGGACTATAAGAAGGAGACCCAGTACTTC . TRBV23-1 TRBD2 TRBJ2-5
CASSIAGFGQFF TGTGCCAGTAGTATAGCAGGGTTTGGGCAGTTCTTC . TRBV19 . TRBJ2-1
CASSLEGGGPYNEQFF TGTGCCAGCAGCTTAGAGGGGGGAGGCCCATACAATGAGCAGTTCTTC few TRBV7-9 . TRBJ2-1
CASSQVGPGDFYNEQFF TGTGCCAGCAGCCAAGTCGGTCCGGGAGACTTCTACAATGAGCAGTTCTTC . TRBV14 . TRBJ2-1
CSAGGLAANTGELFF TGCAGTGCCGGGGGGTTAGCGGCGAACACCGGGGAGCTGTTTTTT . TRBV20-1 TRBD2 TRBJ2-2
CASSLDGFQGYTF TGTGCCAGCAGCTTAGACGGCTTCCAGGGCTACACCTTC . TRBV7-9 . TRBJ1-2
CAIRKTSGRDEQFF TGTGCCATCAGGAAGACTAGCGGGAGGGATGAGCAGTTCTTC . TRBV10-3 TRBD2 TRBJ2-1
CSVEVGADSPLHF TGCAGCGTTGAGGTAGGGGCGGATTCACCCCTCCACTTT . TRBV29-1 . TRBJ1-6
CATSDTKTLAGGNTDTQYF TGTGCCACCAGTGACACTAAGACCCTAGCGGGTGGAAACACAGATACGCAGTATTTT . TRBV24-1 TRBD2 TRBJ2-3
CASSLSPGTFYEQYF TGTGCCAGCAGCTTGTCTCCGGGAACCTTCTACGAGCAGTACTTC . TRBV7-2 . TRBJ2-7
CASSLSSGLADTQYF TGTGCCAGCAGTTTATCTAGCGGCCTCGCAGATACGCAGTATTTT . TRBV12-3/TRBV12-4 TRBD2 TRBJ2-3
CASSRGQGVQYF TGTGCCAGTAGTAGAGGACAGGGGGTCCAGTATTTT . TRBV19 TRBD1 TRBJ2-3
CASSLEAGGFNTEVFF TGTGCCAGCAGCTTAGAGGCAGGGGGCTTCAACACTGAAGTTTTCTTT . TRBV7-2 TRBD1 TRBJ1-1
CASSLATGSQDYGYTF TGCGCCAGCAGCTTGGCTACAGGGAGTCAGGACTATGGCTACACCTTC once TRBV5-1 . TRBJ1-2
CASSSTTGNQETQYF TGTGCCAGCAGCTCCACGACGGGGAACCAAGAGACCCAGTACTTC . TRBV5-6 . TRBJ2-5
CASSFHASGYYNEQFF TGTGCCAGCAGCTTTCATGCTAGCGGATACTACAATGAGCAGTTCTTC . TRBV5-6 TRBD2 TRBJ2-1
CATGTWDQPQHF TGTGCCACCGGAACCTGGGATCAGCCCCAGCATTTT . TRBV6-2/TRBV6-3 . TRBJ1-5
CASSLLTGNTEAFF TGTGCCAGCAGCTTACTGACAGGGAACACTGAAGCTTTCTTT . TRBV7-8 . TRBJ1-1
CASSSQRDTQYF TGTGCCAGCAGCTCCCAGAGGGATACGCAGTATTTT . TRBV7-9 . TRBJ2-3
CASSQDQEGGNEQFF TGTGCCAGCAGCCAAGATCAAGAGGGCGGCAATGAGCAGTTCTTC . TRBV14 . TRBJ2-1
CASSFTDSYTGELFF TGTGCCAGCAGTTTCACCGACTCCTACACCGGGGAGCTGTTTTTT . TRBV6-2/TRBV6-3 . TRBJ2-2
CASSQAGPGDFPFF TGTGCCAGCAGCCAGGCGGGCCCTGGGGATTTCCCTTTCTTT . TRBV4-2 . TRBJ1-1
CASSLPGTNTEAFF TGTGCCAGCAGCTTGCCAGGGACGAACACTGAAGCTTTCTTT . TRBV7-9 . TRBJ1-1
CASSETSVGLAGNTIYF TGTGCCAGTAGTGAGACCTCCGTGGGGTTGGCTGGAAACACCATATATTTT . TRBV19 . TRBJ1-3
CASSLRREDRNEQYF TGTGCCAGCAGTTTACGGCGGGAGGATCGCAACGAGCAGTACTTC . TRBV12-3/TRBV12-4 TRBD2 TRBJ2-7
CAWSGNLQGWGYTF TGTGCCTGGAGTGGGAACCTACAGGGTTGGGGCTACACCTTC . TRBV30 . TRBJ1-2
CASSGLENTEAFF TGTGCCAGCAGTGGGTTGGAGAACACTGAAGCTTTCTTT . TRBV2 . TRBJ1-1
CASSSGWDRTYEQYF TGTGCCAGCAGCTCGGGTTGGGACCGGACCTACGAGCAGTACTTC . TRBV5-6 . TRBJ2-7
CASEADRGYEQYF TGTGCCAGCGAGGCGGACAGAGGATACGAGCAGTACTTC . TRBV5-8 . TRBJ2-7
CASSTARWGTDTQYF TGTGCCAGCAGCACAGCAAGATGGGGCACAGATACGCAGTATTTT . TRBV11-1 . TRBJ2-3
CASRAPGYEQYF TGTGCCAGCAGGGCCCCAGGGTACGAGCAGTACTTC . TRBV12-3/TRBV12-4 . TRBJ2-7
CSAGFPYQETQYF TGCAGTGCTGGATTCCCATACCAAGAGACCCAGTACTTC . TRBV20-1 . TRBJ2-5
CASSSQAGGVYEQYF TGTGCCAGCAGTTCTCAGGCGGGGGGAGTCTACGAGCAGTACTTC . TRBV12-3/TRBV12-4 TRBD2 TRBJ2-7
CASSLASSGGLNEQFF TGTGCCAGCAGCTTGGCCTCTAGCGGGGGGCTCAATGAGCAGTTCTTC . TRBV5-4 TRBD2 TRBJ2-1
CASSSAVAGPSRTQYF TGTGCCAGCAGCTCCGCGGTAGCGGGGCCCAGCCGCACGCAGTATTTT . TRBV7-3 TRBD2 TRBJ2-3
CASSLTGSNEAFF TGTGCCAGCAGCCTGACAGGGAGCAATGAAGCTTTCTTT . TRBV9 TRBD1 TRBJ1-1
CATAPSPTGLDTGELFF TGTGCCACCGCCCCTTCCCCGACAGGCTTAGACACCGGGGAGCTGTTTTTT . TRBV24-1 . TRBJ2-2
CASSQDSGRDYYEQYF TGCGCCAGCAGCCAAGATAGCGGGAGGGATTACTACGAGCAGTACTTC . TRBV4-1 TRBD2 TRBJ2-7
CSVDRENYGYTF TGCAGCGTTGACAGGGAGAACTATGGCTACACCTTC . TRBV29-1 . TRBJ1-2
CASRKGTGELFF TGCGCCAGCAGAAAGGGCACCGGGGAGCTGTTTTTT . TRBV5-1 . TRBJ2-2
CASSLQGNEQYF TGTGCCAGCAGCCTGCAGGGTAACGAGCAGTACTTC few TRBV7-6 . TRBJ2-7
CASSLGAGIFYEQYF TGTGCCAGCAGCTTAGGGGCAGGGATCTTCTACGAGCAGTACTTC once TRBV7-9 . TRBJ2-7
CASSLAGTGLPEQYF TGTGCCAGCAGCTTGGCCGGGACAGGGCTCCCCGAGCAGTACTTC . TRBV5-5 TRBD1 TRBJ2-7
CASSLVAGGSEQYF TGCGCCAGCAGCTTGGTGGCAGGGGGCAGCGAGCAGTACTTC once TRBV5-1 TRBD1 TRBJ2-7
CASSLRLAGVGDTQYF TGTGCCAGCAGCTTGCGACTAGCGGGAGTGGGAGATACGCAGTATTTT . TRBV5-4 TRBD2 TRBJ2-3
CASSLEGSGNTIYF TGCGCCAGCAGCTTGGAAGGATCTGGAAACACCATATATTTT few TRBV5-1 . TRBJ1-3
CASSTGWDTEAFF TGTGCCAGTTCGACAGGGTGGGACACTGAAGCTTTCTTT . TRBV3-1 TRBD1 TRBJ1-1